The text below deals with one TCR beta chain. The CDR3 has 12 amino acids. Germline V gene lookup returns CDR1 MNHEY and CDR2 SVGEGT. The V end lost 3 bases, the J end lost 8 bases, and 10 bases lay between the germline ends. These data belong to a study of blood T cell repertoires in COVID-19. Profiled with immunoSEQ multiplex PCR; TCRdb holds only in-frame clones, not every one. The table lists about 140,000 clones, around 84% of them singletons. This receptor was taken from a man aged 55 to 70 with active or convalescent COVID-19. The chain recombines TRBV6-2 or TRBV6-3 with TRBJ1-2, with D unresolved. Sample: peripheral blood. CDR3 in amino acids: CASSYSQSGYTF. The CDR3 DNA sequence: TGTGCCAGCAGTTATAGCCAGTCGGGCTACACCTTC.